These 29 T cell receptor beta chains were sequenced from one sample in a study of blood T cell repertoires in COVID-19. Only in-frame clones appear in the TCRdb table, and some are missing; sequencing was by immunoSEQ multiplex PCR. The sample has about 300,000 clones, around 82% seen once. What was sequenced was peripheral blood. These receptors all come from a woman aged 50 to 60 with acute or convalescent COVID-19.

This clone turned up a few times. V gene TRBV7-9 combines with J gene TRBJ1-2; D not certain. The V gene lost 5 bases and the J gene lost 9 bases, with 13 bases spanning the gap. The germline gives CDR1 SEHNR, CDR2 FQNEAQ (reference sequence). CDR3 length equals 12 residues. CDR3 sequence reads: CASSAEPTSYTF. CDR3 coding DNA: TGTGCCAGCAGCGCCGAACCGACAAGCTACACCTTC.

This clone came up a few times. J is TRBJ2-5 and V is TRBV5-1, with 7 bases aligning to TRBD1. The V segment lost 4 bases and the J segment 2 bases; nucleotides outside the gene matches: 5. From germline, CDR1 is SGHRS and CDR2 YFSETQ. The CDR3 has 14 amino acids. The CDR3 is CASSATGTQETQYF. CDR3 sequence (DNA): TGCGCCAGCAGCGCGACAGGGACACAAGAGACCCAGTACTTC.

The chain combines TRBV2 with TRBJ2-3; no reliable D call. With 7 bases removed from V and 2 bases from J, the gap between germline ends came to 7 bases. CDR1 is SNHLY, CDR2 FYNNEI, per germline. CDR3 size: 12 residues. In nucleotides, the CDR3 is TGTGCCAGCACCCAGTACACAGATACGCAGTATTTT. Protein sequence: CASTQYTDTQYF. Complete variable domain (other parts from reference TRBV2 and TRBJ2-3): EPEVTQTPSHQVTQMGQEVILRCVPISNHLYFYWYRQILGQKVEFLVSFYNNEISEKSEIFDDQFSVERPDGSNFTLKIRSTKLEDSAMYFCASTQYTDTQYFGPGTRLTVL.

The chain joins TRBV5-1 to TRBJ2-1; 11 positions match TRBD2. This CDR3 spans 15 amino acids. Trimming removed 0 bases from V and 8 bases from J; junction bases left unmatched: 4. In germline, CDR1 is SGHRS, CDR2 YFSETQ. CDR3 DNA sequence: TGCGCCAGCAGCTTGGCCATACTAGCGGGAGATGAGCAGTTCTTC. This codes for CASSLAILAGDEQFF.

The chain has TRBV5-8 and TRBJ1-5, with D possibly matching TRBD1 (6 bases). Trimming removed 0 bases at V and 7 bases at J, with 17 bases between. Germline V CDR1 and CDR2: SGHTS, YDEGEE. The CDR3 contains 16 residues. CDR3 sequence reads: CASSLVGGAVGQPQHF. The DNA of the CDR3 is TGTGCCAGCAGCTTGGTGGGGGGGGCTGTTGGGCAGCCCCAGCATTTT.

V gene TRBV5-5 combines with J gene TRBJ2-6, with TRBD1 identical over 10 bases. Germline V gene lookup returns CDR1 SGHKS and CDR2 YYEKEE (reference sequence). The CDR3 spans 17 residues. The J segment lost 0 bases and the V segment lost 6 bases, leaving 6 bases of the junction unmatched. The CDR3 DNA sequence: TGTGCCAGCACCCTGGGACAGGGGAGCTCTGGGGCCAACGTCCTGACTTTC. This translates into CASTLGQGSSGANVLTF. The full variable domain, completed using reference TRBV5-5 and TRBJ2-6, is DAGVTQSPTHLIKTRGQQVTLRCSPISGHKSVSWYQQVLGQGPQFIFQYYEKEERGRGNFPDRFSARQFPNYSSELNVNALLLGDSALYLCASTLGQGSSGANVLTFGAGSRLTVL.

This clone was observed a handful of times. The V gene is TRBV12-3 or TRBV12-4, the J gene TRBJ1-5, with D maybe TRBD1 (6 bases). The V end was cut by 5 bases, the J end by 9 bases, with 11 bases between. CDR3 length: 12 residues. This chain's CDR3 is CASSPGERPQHF. For the CDR3, the DNA is TGTGCCAGCAGTCCAGGGGAGAGGCCCCAGCATTTT.

Points on this clone: Other nucleotide sequences in the sample specify the same CDR3. The chain couples TRBV7-9 to TRBJ2-5, with TRBD2 identical over 10 bases. Germline V lookup: CDR1 SEHNR, CDR2 FQNEAQ (reference sequence). J lost 4 bases, V lost 1 base, and 0 bases had no gene match. CDR3 length: 14 amino acids. Written as DNA, the CDR3 is TGTGCCAGCAGCTTAGGGACTAGCGGAGAGACCCAGTACTTC. It specifies CASSLGTSGETQYF. Together with reference TRBV7-9 and TRBJ2-5, the CDR3 gives the full variable domain: DTGVSQNPRHKITKRGQNVTFRCDPISEHNRLYWYRQTLGQGPEFLTYFQNEAQLEKSRLLSDRFSAERPKGSFSTLEIQRTEQGDSAMYLCASSLGTSGETQYFGPGTRLLVL.

The J gene is TRBJ1-5, the V gene TRBV10-3; TRBD1 is a possible D gene (5 bases). This CDR3 has 14 residues. Germline loops: CDR1 ENHRY, CDR2 SYGVKD. Trimming cost V 3 bases and J 10 bases, with 16 bases left between them. The CDR3 loop is CAISDQGSLGPQHF. The CDR3 nucleotides are TGTGCCATCAGTGACCAGGGTTCACTCGGTCCCCAGCATTTT.

The table lists this clone with a few counts. V is TRBV4-3 and J is TRBJ2-1; 14 bases are a match to TRBD2. This CDR3 contains 18 residues. V gave up 4 bases and J gave up 10 bases; unmatched junction bases: 15. Germline V lookup: CDR1 LGHNA, CDR2 YSLEER. The CDR3 here is CASSPSRTSGRILQEQFF. DNA for the CDR3: TGCGCCAGCAGCCCAAGCCGGACTAGCGGGAGGATTCTACAAGAGCAGTTCTTC.

V gene TRBV9 combines with J gene TRBJ1-6; D is ambiguous. V lost 4 bases and J 3 bases, leaving 11 bases between the germline ends. CDR1 and CDR2 from the germline V gene are SGDLS and YYNGEE. The length of the CDR3 is 15 residues. CDR3 protein: CASSTRTDYNSPLHF. The DNA of the CDR3 is TGTGCCAGCAGCACCCGGACTGACTATAATTCACCCCTCCACTTT. The whole variable domain, remainder taken from reference TRBV9 and TRBJ1-6, is DSGVTQTPKHLITATGQRVTLRCSPRSGDLSVYWYQQSLDQGLQFLIQYYNGEERAKGNILERFSAQQFPDLHSELNLSSLELGDSALYFCASSTRTDYNSPLHFGNGTRLTVT.

V and J are TRBV5-1 and TRBJ1-4; possibly TRBD1 for D (6 bases). The CDR3 totals 15 residues. V was shortened by 0 bases and J by 6 bases, with 12 bases between the two germline ends. The V gene's germline CDR1 is SGHRS and CDR2 YFSETQ. CDR3 region: CASSLDGTRDEKLFF. For the CDR3, the DNA is TGCGCCAGCAGCTTGGACGGGACACGGGATGAAAAACTGTTTTTT.

This clone turned up a few times. CDR3: CASSLGGGNTIYF. The CDR3 DNA follows: TGTGCCAGCAGCTTAGGCGGAGGAAACACCATATATTTT. The chain is built from TRBV11-3 and TRBJ1-3, with D uncertain. Germline values: CDR1 SGHNT, CDR2 YENEEA. This CDR3 spans 13 amino acids. The V gene lost 1 base and the J gene lost 4 bases, with 5 bases spanning the gap.

This chain connects TRBV30 to TRBJ1-4, with D possibly matching TRBD1 (5 bases). CDR1 and CDR2 from the germline V gene are GTSNPN and SVGIG (reference sequence). The CDR3 totals 13 residues. V lost 1 base and J 5 bases, leaving 8 bases between the germline ends. This chain's CDR3 is CAWSGRENEKLFF. DNA for the CDR3: TGTGCCTGGAGTGGCAGGGAAAATGAAAAACTGTTTTTT.

The table lists this clone with a few counts. The genes are TRBV6-2 or TRBV6-3 and TRBJ2-7; the match to TRBD1 covers 8 bases. The length of the CDR3 is 16 residues. The ends lost 4 bases at V and 3 bases at J; junction bases unmatched: 11. Germline V gene lookup returns CDR1 MNHEY and CDR2 SVGEGT. DNA for the CDR3: TGTGCCAGCAGTTCGCGGACCGGGACAGGAGTCTACGAGCAGTACGTC. This codes for CASSSRTGTGVYEQYV.

This chain uses TRBV2 with TRBJ2-7; 8 bases match TRBD1. CDR3 length: 14 amino acids. Looked up from germline, CDR1 is SNHLY and CDR2 is FYNNEI. Trimming removed 7 bases from V and 0 bases from J; junction bases left unmatched: 5. The chain's CDR3 is CASTSGTGSYEQYF. The DNA of the CDR3 is TGTGCCAGCACCTCCGGGACAGGCTCCTACGAGCAGTACTTC.

V gene TRBV11-3 combines with J gene TRBJ2-2; tentatively, D is TRBD2 (6 bases). The CDR3 covers 14 residues. The germline V gene has CDR1 SGHNT and CDR2 YENEEA. Trimming removed 4 bases from V and 6 bases from J, with 12 bases in between. The CDR3 nucleotides read TGTGCCAGCAGCTCCCCGACTAGTCCCGGGGAGCTGTTTTTT. Its protein product is CASSSPTSPGELFF.

The CDR3: CASRLGTGFSYEQYF. The CDR3 nucleotides read TGTGCAAGTCGCTTAGGGACTGGGTTCTCCTACGAGCAGTACTTC. The chain has TRBV12-2 and TRBJ2-7; the DNA was not compared with TRBD2, the D call given in the table. TRBV12-2 is deemed a pseudogene. The CDR3 sequence is 15 residues long.

Concerning this clone: One end of the junction fails to match germline, which may point to a read error. V gene TRBV25-1 combines with J gene TRBJ2-1; D is perhaps TRBD1 (5 bases). Germline assignment: CDR1 MGHDK and CDR2 SYGVNS. This CDR3 has 11 residues. DNA for the CDR3: TGTGCCAGCAGTGCATTGGGGCGGTGGGTCTTC. It codes for CASSALGRWVF.

The rearrangement uses TRBV21-1 and TRBJ1-3. TRBV21-1 is noted as a pseudogene. This CDR3 region has 18 residues. CDR3 residues: CASSKDREAEISGNTIYF. CDR3 coding DNA: TGTGCCAGCAGCAAAGATCGCGAGGCGGAGATCTCTGGAAACACCATATATTTT.

This clone was seen a single time. This sequence joins TRBV5-1 and TRBJ1-2, with TRBD1 matching 8 bases. V lost 1 base and J lost 3; bases outside the gene matches: 2. The CDR3 spans 14 residues. Germline CDR1 and CDR2: SGHRS and YFSETQ. The CDR3 coding sequence is TGCGCCAGCAGCTTGCTGGGACAGGACTATGGCTACACCTTC. Its protein is CASSLLGQDYGYTF.

CDR3 nucleotide sequence: TGTGCCAGCAGTTACTCAGTCGGCTACGAGCAGTACGTC. This gives the protein CASSYSVGYEQYV. The chain is built from TRBV6-5 and TRBJ2-7; D not resolved. Trimming stripped 0 bases from V and 3 bases from J, with 6 bases between. The CDR3 covers 13 residues. Germline V CDR1 and CDR2: MNHEY, SVGAGI.

The chain links TRBV19 to TRBJ2-3; the match to TRBD2 covers 12 bases. Trimming removed 4 bases from V and 7 bases from J; junction bases left unmatched: 6. CDR3 size: 15 residues. Germline V gives CDR1 LNHDA, CDR2 SQIVND (reference sequence). This CDR3 reads CASSTLAGGTHTQYF. CDR3 nucleotides: TGTGCCAGTAGTACCCTAGCGGGAGGGACGCATACGCAGTATTTT.

The chain joins TRBV9 to TRBJ2-7; D is unclear. This CDR3 is built from 13 residues. Germline V lookup: CDR1 SGDLS, CDR2 YYNGEE. V lost 4 bases and J 0 bases, leaving 8 bases between the germline ends. The CDR3 sequence is CASSSMSSYEQYF. CDR3 DNA: TGTGCCAGCAGCTCCATGAGCTCCTACGAGCAGTACTTC.

The chain is built from TRBV27 and TRBJ2-1; 13 nucleotides agree with TRBD2. There are 19 residues in the CDR3. Per germline, CDR1 MNHEY and CDR2 SMNVEV (reference sequence). The V gene end was trimmed by 5 bases and the J gene end by 0 bases; junction bases not matched to a gene: 10. The CDR3 DNA reads as TGTGCCAGCAGTCTACGACTAGCGGGGGGTCTCGGCTCCTACAATGAGCAGTTCTTC. Amino acid sequence: CASSLRLAGGLGSYNEQFF.

V usage is TRBV2 and J usage is TRBJ2-5, with 14 bases lining up with TRBD2. The length of the CDR3 is 15 residues. V lost 7 bases to trimming and J lost 5 bases; unmatched junction nucleotides: 6. Germline values: CDR1 SNHLY, CDR2 FYNNEI. The CDR3 region is CASTGLAGGWETQYF. CDR3 DNA sequence: TGTGCCAGCACCGGACTAGCGGGGGGTTGGGAGACCCAGTACTTC.

V gene TRBV5-1 combines with J gene TRBJ2-5; 8 bases map to TRBD1. The CDR3 covers 14 residues. The V gene end was trimmed by 2 bases and the J gene end by 5 bases; junction bases not matched to a gene: 5. From germline, CDR1 is SGHRS and CDR2 YFSETQ. CDR3 amino acids: CASSLRQGTETQYF. DNA for the CDR3: TGCGCCAGCAGCTTAAGACAGGGGACGGAGACCCAGTACTTC. The full variable domain, with the rest looked up from reference TRBV5-1 and TRBJ2-5, is KAGVTQTPRYLIKTRGQQVTLSCSPISGHRSVSWYQQTPGQGLQFLFEYFSETQRNKGNFPGRFSGRQFSNSRSEMNVSTLELGDSALYLCASSLRQGTETQYFGPGTRLLVL.

This rearrangement joins TRBV11-3 to TRBJ2-3; TRBD1 aligns across 7 bases. Germline V gene sequence: CDR1 SGHNT, CDR2 YENEEA. V gave up 4 bases and J gave up 7 bases; unmatched junction bases: 8. The CDR3 runs 14 residues. The CDR3 coding sequence is TGTGCCAGCAGCTCTCGTCGACAGGGAAATACGCAGTATTTT. It codes for CASSSRRQGNTQYF.

V and J are TRBV6-6 and TRBJ2-1; 10 bases align to TRBD1. The junction had 7 bases not matched to a gene; V was cut back by 9 bases and J by 8 bases. The CDR3 covers 13 residues. CDR1 and CDR2 from the germline V gene are MNHNY and SVGAGI (reference sequence). The CDR3 DNA reads as TGTGCCAGTGCGGGACAGGGGAGCGATGAGCAGTTCTTC. It codes for CASAGQGSDEQFF.